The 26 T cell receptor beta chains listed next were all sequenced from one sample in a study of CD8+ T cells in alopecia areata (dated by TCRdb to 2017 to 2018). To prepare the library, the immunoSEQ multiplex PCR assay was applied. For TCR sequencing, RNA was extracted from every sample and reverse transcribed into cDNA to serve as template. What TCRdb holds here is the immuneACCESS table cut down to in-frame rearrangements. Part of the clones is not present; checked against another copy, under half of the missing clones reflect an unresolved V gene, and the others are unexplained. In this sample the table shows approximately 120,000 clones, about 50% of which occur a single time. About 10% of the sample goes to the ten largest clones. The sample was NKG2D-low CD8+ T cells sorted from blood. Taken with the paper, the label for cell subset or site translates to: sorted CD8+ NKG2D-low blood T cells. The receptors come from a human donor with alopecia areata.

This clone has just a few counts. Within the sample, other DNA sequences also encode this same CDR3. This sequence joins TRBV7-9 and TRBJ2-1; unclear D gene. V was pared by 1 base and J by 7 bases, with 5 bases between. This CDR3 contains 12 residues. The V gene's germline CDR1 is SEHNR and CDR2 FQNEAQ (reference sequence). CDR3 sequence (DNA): TGTGCCAGCAGCTTAGGGCGGAATGAGCAGTTCTTC. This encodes CASSLGRNEQFF.

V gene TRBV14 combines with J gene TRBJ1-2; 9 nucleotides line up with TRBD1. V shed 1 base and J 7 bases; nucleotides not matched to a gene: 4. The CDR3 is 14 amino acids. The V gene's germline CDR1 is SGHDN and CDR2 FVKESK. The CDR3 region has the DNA TGTGCCAGCAGCCAAGTTACAGGGGGCCCTGGCTACACCTTC. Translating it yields CASSQVTGGPGYTF.

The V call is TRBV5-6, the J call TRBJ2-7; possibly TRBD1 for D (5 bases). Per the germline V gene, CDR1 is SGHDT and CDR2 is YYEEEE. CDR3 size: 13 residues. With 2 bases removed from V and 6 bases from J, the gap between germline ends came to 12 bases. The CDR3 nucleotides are TGTGCCAGCAGCTTTCAATTCCAGGGCGAGCAGTACTTC. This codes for CASSFQFQGEQYF.

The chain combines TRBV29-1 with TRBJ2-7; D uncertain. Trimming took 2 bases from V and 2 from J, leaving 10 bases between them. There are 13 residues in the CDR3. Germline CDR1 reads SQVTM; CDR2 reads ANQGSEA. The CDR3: CSVELAPTYEQYF. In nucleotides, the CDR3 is TGCAGCGTTGAACTTGCCCCAACCTACGAGCAGTACTTC.

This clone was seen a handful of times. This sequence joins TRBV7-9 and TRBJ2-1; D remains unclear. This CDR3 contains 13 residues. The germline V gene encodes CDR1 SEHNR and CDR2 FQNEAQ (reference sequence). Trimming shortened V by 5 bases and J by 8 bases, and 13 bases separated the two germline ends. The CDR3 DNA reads TGTGCCAGCAGCCTTAGTGGATCCGATGAGCAGTTCTTC. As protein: CASSLSGSDEQFF.

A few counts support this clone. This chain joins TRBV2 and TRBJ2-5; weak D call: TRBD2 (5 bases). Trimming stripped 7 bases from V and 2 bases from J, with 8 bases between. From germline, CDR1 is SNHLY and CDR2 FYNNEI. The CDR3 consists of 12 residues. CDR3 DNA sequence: TGTGCCAGCACCGGGGATCAAGAGACCCAGTACTTC. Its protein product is CASTGDQETQYF.

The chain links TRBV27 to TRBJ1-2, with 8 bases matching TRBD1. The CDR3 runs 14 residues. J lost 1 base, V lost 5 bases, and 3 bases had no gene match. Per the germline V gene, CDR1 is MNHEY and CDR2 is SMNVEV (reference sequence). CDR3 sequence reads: CASSVTGGNYGYTF. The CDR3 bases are TGTGCCAGCAGTGTCACAGGGGGTAACTATGGCTACACCTTC.

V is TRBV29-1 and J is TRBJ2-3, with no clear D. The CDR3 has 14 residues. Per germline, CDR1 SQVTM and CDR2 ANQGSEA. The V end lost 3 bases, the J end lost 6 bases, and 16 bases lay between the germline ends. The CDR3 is CSVDLGWGEDTQYF. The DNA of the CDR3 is TGCAGCGTTGACCTGGGATGGGGTGAGGATACGCAGTATTTT.

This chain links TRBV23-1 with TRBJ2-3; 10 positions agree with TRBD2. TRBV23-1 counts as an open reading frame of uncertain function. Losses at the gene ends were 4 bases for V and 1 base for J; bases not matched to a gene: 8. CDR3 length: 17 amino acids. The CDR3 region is CASSPWGLAGGTDTQYF. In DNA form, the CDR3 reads TGCGCCAGCAGTCCGTGGGGTCTAGCGGGAGGCACAGATACGCAGTATTTT.

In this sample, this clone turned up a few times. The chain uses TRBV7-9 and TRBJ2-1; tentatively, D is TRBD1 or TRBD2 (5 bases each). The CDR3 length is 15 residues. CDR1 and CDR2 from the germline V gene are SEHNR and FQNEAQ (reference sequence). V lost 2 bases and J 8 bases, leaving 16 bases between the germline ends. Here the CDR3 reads CASSLSFEGFDEQFF. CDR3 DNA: TGTGCCAGCAGCTTAAGTTTCGAGGGGTTCGATGAGCAGTTCTTC. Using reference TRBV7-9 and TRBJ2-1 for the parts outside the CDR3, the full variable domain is DTGVSQNPRHKITKRGQNVTFRCDPISEHNRLYWYRQTLGQGPEFLTYFQNEAQLEKSRLLSDRFSAERPKGSFSTLEIQRTEQGDSAMYLCASSLSFEGFDEQFFGPGTRLTVL.

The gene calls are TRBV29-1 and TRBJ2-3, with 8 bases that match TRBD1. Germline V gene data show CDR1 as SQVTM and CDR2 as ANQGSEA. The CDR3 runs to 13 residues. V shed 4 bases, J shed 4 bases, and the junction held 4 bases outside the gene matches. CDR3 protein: CSVAEDRADTQYF. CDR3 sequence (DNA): TGCAGCGTTGCAGAGGACAGGGCAGATACGCAGTATTTT.

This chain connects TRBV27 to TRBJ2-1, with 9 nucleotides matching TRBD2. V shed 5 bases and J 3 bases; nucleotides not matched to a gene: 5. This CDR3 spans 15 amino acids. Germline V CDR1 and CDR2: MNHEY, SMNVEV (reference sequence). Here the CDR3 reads CASSVSGGHYNEQFF. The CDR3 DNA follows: TGTGCCAGCAGTGTCAGCGGGGGGCACTACAATGAGCAGTTCTTC.

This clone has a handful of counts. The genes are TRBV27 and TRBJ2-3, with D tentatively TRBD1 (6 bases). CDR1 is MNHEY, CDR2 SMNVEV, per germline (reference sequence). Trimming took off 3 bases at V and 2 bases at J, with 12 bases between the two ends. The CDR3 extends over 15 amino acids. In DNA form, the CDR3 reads TGTGCCAGCAGTTTCGTCGACAGGCTCACAGATACGCAGTATTTT. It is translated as CASSFVDRLTDTQYF.

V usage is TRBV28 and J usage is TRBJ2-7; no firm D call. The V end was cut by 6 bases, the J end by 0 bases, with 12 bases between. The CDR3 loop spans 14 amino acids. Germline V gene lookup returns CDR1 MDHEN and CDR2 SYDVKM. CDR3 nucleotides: TGTGCCAGCAGCACATTATCCCCCTCCTACGAGCAGTACTTC. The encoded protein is CASSTLSPSYEQYF.

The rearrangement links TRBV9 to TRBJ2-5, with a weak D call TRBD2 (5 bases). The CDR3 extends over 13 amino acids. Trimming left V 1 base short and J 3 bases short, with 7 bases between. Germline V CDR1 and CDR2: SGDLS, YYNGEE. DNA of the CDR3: TGTGCCAGCAGCGTACGGGGAGAAGAGACCCAGTACTTC. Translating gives CASSVRGEETQYF.

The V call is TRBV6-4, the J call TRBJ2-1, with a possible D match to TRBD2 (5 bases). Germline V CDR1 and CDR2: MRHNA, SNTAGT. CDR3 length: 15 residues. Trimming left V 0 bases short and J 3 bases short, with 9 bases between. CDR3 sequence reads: CASSDSTGDYNEQFF. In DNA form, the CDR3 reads TGTGCCAGCAGTGACTCTACCGGGGACTACAATGAGCAGTTCTTC.

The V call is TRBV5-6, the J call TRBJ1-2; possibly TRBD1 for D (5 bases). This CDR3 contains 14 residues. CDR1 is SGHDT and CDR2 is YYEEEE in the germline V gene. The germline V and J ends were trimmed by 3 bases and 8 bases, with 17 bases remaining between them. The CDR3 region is CASSWGSGTDGYTF. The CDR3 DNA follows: TGTGCCAGCAGCTGGGGGTCAGGGACTGACGGCTACACCTTC.

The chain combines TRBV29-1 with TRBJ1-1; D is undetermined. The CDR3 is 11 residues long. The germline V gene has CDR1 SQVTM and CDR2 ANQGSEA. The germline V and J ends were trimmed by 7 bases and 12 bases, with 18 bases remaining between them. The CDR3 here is CSATSPVGTFF. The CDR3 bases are TGCAGCGCTACCAGCCCAGTGGGTACTTTCTTT. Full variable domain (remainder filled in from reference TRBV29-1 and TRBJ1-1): SAVISQKPSRDICQRGTSLTIQCQVDSQVTMMFWYRQQPGQSLTLIATANQGSEATYESGFVIDKFPISRPNLTFSTLTVSNMSPEDSSIYLCSATSPVGTFFGQGTRLTVV.

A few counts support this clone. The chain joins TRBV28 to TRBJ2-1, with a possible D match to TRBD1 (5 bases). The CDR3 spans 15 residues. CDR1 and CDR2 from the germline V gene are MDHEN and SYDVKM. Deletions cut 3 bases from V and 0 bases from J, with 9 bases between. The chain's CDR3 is CASSFYRHSYNEQFF. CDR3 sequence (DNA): TGTGCCAGCAGTTTTTACAGGCACTCCTACAATGAGCAGTTCTTC. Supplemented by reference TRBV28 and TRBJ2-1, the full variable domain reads DVKVTQSSRYLVKRTGEKVFLECVQDMDHENMFWYRQDPGLGLRLIYFSYDVKMKEKGDIPEGYSVSREKKERFSLILESASTNQTSMYLCASSFYRHSYNEQFFGPGTRLTVL.

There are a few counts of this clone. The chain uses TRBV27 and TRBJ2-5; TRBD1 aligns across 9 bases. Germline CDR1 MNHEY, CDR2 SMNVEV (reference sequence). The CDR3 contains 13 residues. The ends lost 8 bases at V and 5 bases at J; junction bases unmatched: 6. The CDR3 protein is CASRTGDLETQYF. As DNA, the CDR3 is TGTGCCAGCCGGACAGGGGACTTGGAGACCCAGTACTTC.

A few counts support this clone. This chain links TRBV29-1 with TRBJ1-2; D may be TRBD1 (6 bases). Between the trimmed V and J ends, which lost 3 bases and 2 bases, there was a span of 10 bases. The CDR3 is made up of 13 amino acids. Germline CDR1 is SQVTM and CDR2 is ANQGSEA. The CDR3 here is CSVEEGVNYGYTF. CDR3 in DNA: TGCAGCGTTGAGGAGGGGGTCAACTATGGCTACACCTTC.

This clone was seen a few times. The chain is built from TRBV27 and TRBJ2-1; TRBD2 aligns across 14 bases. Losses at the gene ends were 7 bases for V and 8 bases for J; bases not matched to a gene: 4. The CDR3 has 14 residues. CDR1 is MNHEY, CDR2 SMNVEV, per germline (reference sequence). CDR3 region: CASTTSGRVHEQFF. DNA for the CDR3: TGTGCCAGCACGACTAGCGGGAGGGTGCATGAGCAGTTCTTC.

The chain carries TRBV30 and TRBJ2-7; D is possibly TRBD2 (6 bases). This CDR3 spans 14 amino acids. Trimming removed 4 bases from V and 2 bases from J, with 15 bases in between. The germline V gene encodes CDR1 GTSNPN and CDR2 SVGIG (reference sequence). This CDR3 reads CAWTQGGGTYEQYF. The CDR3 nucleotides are TGTGCCTGGACCCAGGGCGGAGGGACCTACGAGCAGTACTTC.

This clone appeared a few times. Written as DNA, the CDR3 is TGCAGCGTTGAAGATCAATCTCACATTCAAGAGACCCAGTACTTC. Amino acid sequence: CSVEDQSHIQETQYF. The chain recombines TRBV29-1 with TRBJ2-5, with no clear D. Looked up from germline, CDR1 is SQVTM and CDR2 is ANQGSEA. V was shortened by 0 bases and J by 2 bases, with 13 bases between the two germline ends. The CDR3 consists of 15 residues.

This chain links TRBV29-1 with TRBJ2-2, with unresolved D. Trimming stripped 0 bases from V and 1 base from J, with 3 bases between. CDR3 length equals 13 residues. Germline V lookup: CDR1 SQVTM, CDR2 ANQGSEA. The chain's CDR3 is CSVEEENTGELFF. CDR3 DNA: TGCAGCGTTGAAGAGGAGAACACCGGGGAGCTGTTTTTT.

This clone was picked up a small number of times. The DNA for the CDR3 is TGCAGCGTTGCTTTTTCATCAGCTGAAGCTTTCTTT. Amino acid sequence: CSVAFSSAEAFF. The V gene is TRBV29-1, the J gene TRBJ1-1; D is uncertain. CDR3 length equals 12 residues. Deletions cut 4 bases from V and 6 bases from J, with 12 bases between. CDR1 SQVTM and CDR2 ANQGSEA come from the germline V gene.